What follows are 15 T cell receptor beta chains derived from one specimen sequenced in a study of glioma-infiltrating T cells after dendritic cell vaccination. TCRdb's copy holds only in-frame clones and misses some; the assay was immunoSEQ multiplex PCR. The profile covers about 94,000 clones, with over 80% appearing a single time and 5.4% taken by the ten largest. Time point described: after dendritic cell vaccination, including at tumor progression/relapse. The sample consisted of blood, taken after dendritic cell vaccination. The source is a human donor with glioblastoma.

This chain links TRBV23-1 with TRBJ2-6; 8 bases agree with TRBD1. TRBV23-1 is an ORF for which the function is uncertain. Trimming cost V 4 bases and J 3 bases; bases outside gene matches: 8. CDR3 length: 17 amino acids. CDR3 region: CASSRFRGPSGANVLTF. CDR3 nucleotides: TGCGCCAGCAGTCGGTTCAGGGGGCCGAGTGGGGCCAACGTCCTGACTTTC.

The V call is TRBV11-2, the J call TRBJ2-7, with D possibly TRBD2 on 6 matching bases. Germline lookup yields CDR1 SGHAT and CDR2 FQNNGV. This CDR3 spans 16 amino acids. Trimming pared 1 base from V and 2 bases from J, leaving 15 bases between. The DNA of the CDR3 is TGTGCCAGCAGCTTAGTTTTTAGCGGAACGGCCTACGAGCAGTACTTC. Translating it yields CASSLVFSGTAYEQYF.

This clone was found once. The V call is TRBV18, the J call TRBJ1-1; the D gene is possibly TRBD1 (5 bases). The germline V and J ends were trimmed by 3 bases and 0 bases, with 8 bases remaining between them. Germline CDR1 and CDR2: KGHSH and LQKENI. The CDR3 covers 14 residues. CDR3 sequence: CASSPRTMNTEAFF. The CDR3 nucleotides are TGTGCCAGCTCACCGCGGACAATGAACACTGAAGCTTTCTTT.

The CDR3 DNA sequence: TGTGCCAGCTCACCAAAACAGGGAGTTGGCTACACCTTC. It specifies CASSPKQGVGYTF. The chain combines TRBV18 with TRBJ1-2; TRBD1 is a possible D gene (6 bases). From germline, CDR1 is KGHSH and CDR2 LQKENI. Trimming pared 2 bases from V and 7 bases from J, leaving 11 bases between. The CDR3 contains 13 residues.

The chain is built from TRBV10-3 and TRBJ2-6; 9 nucleotides match TRBD1. The CDR3 length is 17 residues. With V trimmed by 0 bases and J by 2 bases, 2 bases remained unmatched. Germline CDR1 ENHRY, CDR2 SYGVKD. The CDR3 reads CAISESTGGTGANVLTF. CDR3 sequence (DNA): TGTGCCATCAGTGAGTCGACAGGGGGTACTGGGGCCAACGTCCTGACTTTC.

Notes on this clone: A read error may account for a junction end that differs from germline. The same CDR3 also results from other DNA sequences found in this sample. V and J are TRBV5-1 and TRBJ1-1, with D unclear. CDR3 size: 15 residues. In germline, CDR1 is SGHRS, CDR2 YFSETQ. DNA for the CDR3: TGCGCTAGCAGCTTTCTGGGAGCTATGAACACTGAAGCTTTCTTT. Translated: CASSFLGAMNTEAFF.

V is TRBV27 and J is TRBJ1-5; no clear D gene. V was shortened by 6 bases and J by 0 bases, with 24 bases between the two germline ends. Germline V gene sequence: CDR1 MNHEY, CDR2 SMNVEV (reference sequence). The CDR3 length is 19 residues. The CDR3 spells CASRHWEVSALSSNQPQHF. The CDR3 nucleotides read TGTGCCAGCAGGCACTGGGAGGTAAGTGCACTTTCTAGCAATCAGCCCCAGCATTTT.

This rearrangement joins TRBV7-2 to TRBJ2-5; 7 positions agree with TRBD2. The end of the DNA aligns better with TRBJ2-7, so the J call may be wrong. Germline loops: CDR1 SGHTA, CDR2 FQGNSA. The CDR3 covers 14 residues. The CDR3 DNA reads as TGTGCCAGCAGCTTCACACGGGGGGACTACGAGCAGTACTTC. Translated: CASSFTRGDYEQYF.

The chain couples TRBV5-1 to TRBJ2-3; TRBD1 matches 7 bases. Trimming took 1 base from V and 1 from J; bases not matched to a gene: 3. The germline V gene has CDR1 SGHRS and CDR2 YFSETQ. The length of the CDR3 is 15 residues. The CDR3 region has the DNA TGCGCCAGCAGCTTGCGAACAGGGGGCACAGATACGCAGTATTTT. It encodes CASSLRTGGTDTQYF.

The genes are TRBV27 and TRBJ2-1, with 7 bases aligning to TRBD1. CDR3 length: 15 amino acids. V lost 6 bases and J lost 0; bases outside the gene matches: 5. CDR1 and CDR2 from the germline V gene are MNHEY and SMNVEV (reference sequence). CDR3 amino acids: CASRKTGNSYNEQFF. The CDR3 nucleotides are TGTGCCAGCAGGAAGACAGGGAACTCCTACAATGAGCAGTTCTTC.

The chain couples TRBV5-6 to TRBJ1-5; D gene unclear. The ends were cut back, 4 bases at V and 7 bases at J, with 12 bases in the middle. CDR1 is SGHDT and CDR2 is YYEEEE in the germline V gene. The CDR3 is made up of 13 amino acids. The CDR3 region has the DNA TGTGCCAGCAGCGCCGGACGGGGACAGCCCCAGCATTTT. Its protein product is CASSAGRGQPQHF.

The rearrangement links TRBV28 to TRBJ1-5; a weak D match, TRBD1 (6 bases). Trimming pared 7 bases from V and 3 bases from J, leaving 13 bases between. There are 14 residues in the CDR3. Per the germline V gene, CDR1 is MDHEN and CDR2 is SYDVKM. This CDR3 reads CASTSPGDNQPQHF. The CDR3 nucleotides read TGTGCCAGCACATCTCCAGGGGACAATCAGCCCCAGCATTTT.

This clone showed up many times. The chain employs TRBV27 and TRBJ1-1; 9 positions match TRBD1. The length of the CDR3 is 14 residues. Germline trimming cut 5 bases from V and 0 bases from J; bases unmatched to any gene: 1. The germline CDR1 and CDR2 sequences are MNHEY and SMNVEV (reference sequence). CDR3 region: CASSRDRVNTEAFF. Written as DNA, the CDR3 is TGTGCCAGCAGTCGGGACAGGGTGAACACTGAAGCTTTCTTT.

The genes are TRBV7-9 and TRBJ1-1, with 7 positions matching TRBD1. The CDR3 totals 15 residues. The trim removed 1 base at V and 3 bases at J, leaving 5 bases unmatched. The germline gives CDR1 SEHNR, CDR2 FQNEAQ (reference sequence). CDR3 nucleotides: TGTGCCAGCAGCTTAGAAGCAGGGGGGTACACTGAAGCTTTCTTT. This encodes CASSLEAGGYTEAFF.

The chain uses TRBV4-2 and TRBJ2-7; TRBD2 matches 12 bases. This CDR3 has 14 amino acids. The V gene end was trimmed by 1 base and the J gene end by 9 bases; junction bases not matched to a gene: 4. The germline CDR1 and CDR2 sequences are LGHNA and YNFKEQ. CDR3 in amino acids: CASSQGLAGEVQYF. CDR3 nucleotides: TGTGCCAGCAGCCAAGGACTAGCGGGGGAGGTGCAGTACTTC.